This record concerns one T cell receptor (beta chain) sequence. Its specificity is not known. Specified treatment: roughly 19 received Ad26.COV2.S at low or high dose, single or two shots; five or six received placebo; per-sample allocation not given. Sampling was done on day 63 after the first vaccine or placebo injection. The record originates from a study of Ad26.COV2.S vaccination and SARS-CoV-2 variants. Notes on the study in general: Vaccinated and placebo-treated recipients had similar non-spike TCR breadth. Analyses that measured TCR breadth and depth may have underestimated total T cell responses. There was reportedly substantial breadth in spike-specific CD8+ and CD4+ T cell responses after vaccination. Vaccine recipients had higher spike-specific TCR breadth than placebo recipients.

TCRdb's table, derived via immunoSEQ multiplex PCR, lists solely in-frame clones and lacks some. The data show some 410,000 clones, 80% to 95% seen once. The source of this sequence is a person between 18 and 65 years old who received the Ad26.COV2.S COVID-19 vaccine or a placebo. The sequenced sample was peripheral blood, obtained in a trial of Ad26.COV2.S vaccine versus placebo.

CDR3 protein: CASSIGDTPYNSPLHF. DNA for the CDR3: TGTGCCAGTAGTATAGGGGACACCCCCTATAATTCACCCCTCCACTTT. V usage is TRBV19 and J usage is TRBJ1-6, with TRBD1 as a possible D gene (6 bases). Germline V gene lookup returns CDR1 LNHDA and CDR2 SQIVND (reference sequence). Trimming cost V 1 base and J 2 bases, with 9 bases left between them. This CDR3 is built from 16 residues.